A selection of T cell receptor beta chains follows, all from one sample in a study of shared clonotypes between healthy human individuals. The table came from immunoSEQ multiplex PCR; TCRdb's copy has only in-frame clones and leaves some out. The data show over 850,000 clones, 78% seen once. The sample consisted of memory CD4+ T cells from PBMCs. The origin of the receptors is a man aged 18 to 29 in good health. Some clones in this sample may be carry-over from other donors' samples. Both conserved end residues are part of each CDR3. The order of the fields is D gene, CDR3 length, clone size, V gene, J gene, CDR3 protein, CDR3 DNA. The D gene is left open where the match is weak. A clone size is listed for some rows: how often the clone was seen (once, few, many), or a class if it is expanded.

d_gene: TRBD2; len: 17; abundance: once; v_gene: TRBV30; j_gene: TRBJ2-3; CDR3aa: CAWSRLAGIPSTDTQYF; CDR3nt: TGTGCCTGGAGTAGACTAGCGGGGATACCTAGCACAGATACGCAGTATTTT
d_gene: NA; len: 15; abundance: few; v_gene: TRBV7-2; j_gene: TRBJ1-3; CDR3aa: CASSSTPNSGNTIYF; CDR3nt: TGTGCCAGCAGCTCGACACCCAACTCTGGAAACACCATATATTTT
d_gene: TRBD1; len: 15; abundance: NA; v_gene: TRBV18; j_gene: TRBJ2-1; CDR3aa: CASSPPRDRAWEQFF; CDR3nt: TGTGCCAGCTCACCACCCCGGGACAGGGCATGGGAGCAGTTCTTC
d_gene: TRBD2; len: 16; abundance: NA; v_gene: TRBV11-2; j_gene: TRBJ2-2; CDR3aa: CASSRFIGRVPGELFF; CDR3nt: TGTGCCAGCAGCCGCTTCATCGGGAGGGTTCCCGGGGAGCTGTTTTTT
d_gene: NA; len: 15; abundance: NA; v_gene: TRBV11-2; j_gene: TRBJ1-4; CDR3aa: CASSLMTGDNEKLFF; CDR3nt: TGTGCCAGCAGCTTAATGACAGGAGATAATGAAAAACTGTTTTTT
d_gene: NA; len: 11; abundance: NA; v_gene: TRBV20-1; j_gene: TRBJ2-1; CDR3aa: CSPEGRNEQFF; CDR3nt: TGCAGCCCCGAGGGGCGCAATGAGCAGTTCTTC
d_gene: TRBD2; len: 15; abundance: NA; v_gene: TRBV4-3; j_gene: TRBJ2-7; CDR3aa: CASSQSGTSHYEQYF; CDR3nt: TGCGCCAGCAGCCAATCCGGGACTAGCCATTACGAGCAGTACTTC
d_gene: TRBD1; len: 17; abundance: NA; v_gene: TRBV27; j_gene: TRBJ1-4; CDR3aa: CASSLLPNRGGNEKLFF; CDR3nt: TGTGCCAGCAGTTTATTACCCAACAGGGGGGGGAATGAAAAACTGTTTTTT
d_gene: NA; len: 16; abundance: NA; v_gene: TRBV10-3; j_gene: TRBJ1-3; CDR3aa: CAITSGGRARGNTIYF; CDR3nt: TGTGCCATCACCTCGGGGGGAAGGGCTCGAGGAAACACCATATATTTT
d_gene: TRBD2; len: 15; abundance: NA; v_gene: TRBV5-1; j_gene: TRBJ2-1; CDR3aa: CASSWTSGSANEQFF; CDR3nt: TGCGCCAGCAGCTGGACTAGCGGGAGCGCCAATGAGCAGTTCTTC
d_gene: NA; len: 14; abundance: NA; v_gene: TRBV28; j_gene: TRBJ2-5; CDR3aa: CASSFRSSSETQYF; CDR3nt: TGTGCCAGCAGTTTTAGAAGCTCCTCAGAGACCCAGTACTTC
d_gene: TRBD1; len: 14; abundance: few; v_gene: TRBV5-1; j_gene: TRBJ1-2; CDR3aa: CASSWRGDRDGYTF; CDR3nt: TGCGCCAGCAGCTGGAGGGGCGACAGGGACGGCTACACCTTC
d_gene: NA; len: 14; abundance: NA; v_gene: TRBV29-1; j_gene: TRBJ2-5; CDR3aa: CSVEAPSGRETQYF; CDR3nt: TGCAGCGTTGAAGCCCCCTCGGGGCGCGAGACCCAGTACTTC
d_gene: NA; len: 13; abundance: NA; v_gene: TRBV2; j_gene: TRBJ1-1; CDR3aa: CASRLQGFTEAFF; CDR3nt: TGTGCCAGCAGGCTACAGGGATTCACTGAAGCTTTCTTT
d_gene: TRBD2; len: 18; abundance: many; v_gene: TRBV2; j_gene: TRBJ2-1; CDR3aa: CASSEAGLAGALGNEQFF; CDR3nt: TGTGCCAGCAGTGAAGCGGGGCTAGCGGGAGCCCTTGGGAATGAGCAGTTCTTC
d_gene: TRBD1; len: 15; abundance: NA; v_gene: TRBV18; j_gene: TRBJ2-7; CDR3aa: CASSVSGTGVHEQYF; CDR3nt: TGTGCCAGCTCAGTTTCCGGGACAGGGGTACACGAGCAGTACTTC
d_gene: TRBD2; len: 16; abundance: few; v_gene: TRBV7-9; j_gene: TRBJ2-5; CDR3aa: CASSLDLAAFQETQYF; CDR3nt: TGTGCCAGCAGCTTAGATCTAGCGGCCTTTCAAGAGACCCAGTACTTC
d_gene: NA; len: 16; abundance: NA; v_gene: TRBV4-3; j_gene: TRBJ2-1; CDR3aa: CASSQDSGVRYNEQFF; CDR3nt: TGCGCCAGCAGCCAAGATAGTGGTGTTCGCTACAATGAGCAGTTCTTC
d_gene: TRBD1; len: 16; abundance: NA; v_gene: TRBV7-9; j_gene: TRBJ2-2; CDR3aa: CASSSETGGRTGELFF; CDR3nt: TGTGCCAGCAGCTCCGAGACAGGGGGCCGCACCGGGGAGCTGTTTTTT
d_gene: NA; len: 13; abundance: NA; v_gene: TRBV28; j_gene: TRBJ2-1; CDR3aa: CASRSGSYNEQFF; CDR3nt: TGTGCCAGTAGAAGCGGTTCCTACAATGAGCAGTTCTTC
d_gene: TRBD2; len: 15; abundance: many; v_gene: TRBV5-1; j_gene: TRBJ2-7; CDR3aa: CASSLGLAGLPEQYF; CDR3nt: TGCGCCAGCAGCTTGGGACTAGCGGGACTACCCGAGCAGTACTTC
d_gene: TRBD2; len: 15; abundance: NA; v_gene: TRBV11-3; j_gene: TRBJ2-7; CDR3aa: CASSLEGTSGYEQYF; CDR3nt: TGTGCCAGCAGTCTAGAGGGGACTAGCGGATACGAGCAGTACTTC
d_gene: NA; len: 12; abundance: NA; v_gene: TRBV27; j_gene: TRBJ2-1; CDR3aa: CASSLTKGEQFF; CDR3nt: TGTGCCAGCAGTTTGACGAAGGGTGAGCAGTTCTTC
d_gene: TRBD1; len: 13; abundance: NA; v_gene: TRBV15; j_gene: TRBJ1-1; CDR3aa: CATRRGQGMFAFF; CDR3nt: TGTGCCACCAGAAGAGGACAGGGTATGTTTGCTTTCTTT
d_gene: NA; len: 12; abundance: NA; v_gene: TRBV30; j_gene: TRBJ1-1; CDR3aa: CAWSVRGTEAFF; CDR3nt: TGTGCCTGGAGTGTTCGTGGTACTGAAGCTTTCTTT
d_gene: NA; len: 12; abundance: NA; v_gene: TRBV6-5; j_gene: TRBJ2-1; CDR3aa: CASRDRVNEQFF; CDR3nt: TGTGCCAGCAGAGATCGGGTAAATGAGCAGTTCTTC
d_gene: NA; len: 12; abundance: NA; v_gene: TRBV10-3; j_gene: TRBJ1-2; CDR3aa: CATGTANYGYTF; CDR3nt: TGTGCCACCGGGACGGCTAACTATGGCTACACCTTC
d_gene: NA; len: 13; abundance: NA; v_gene: TRBV7-3; j_gene: TRBJ1-5; CDR3aa: CASSLLAGQPQHF; CDR3nt: TGTGCCAGCAGCTTATTGGCGGGTCAGCCCCAGCATTTT
d_gene: NA; len: 16; abundance: NA; v_gene: TRBV29-1; j_gene: TRBJ2-3; CDR3aa: CSVGAVRRRGTDTQYF; CDR3nt: TGCAGCGTTGGGGCCGTGCGGAGGCGGGGCACAGATACGCAGTATTTT
d_gene: NA; len: 15; abundance: NA; v_gene: TRBV11-2; j_gene: TRBJ2-2; CDR3aa: CASSSPRRSPGELFF; CDR3nt: TGTGCCAGCAGCTCCCCGAGGCGGTCTCCCGGGGAGCTGTTTTTT
d_gene: NA; len: 12; abundance: NA; v_gene: TRBV2; j_gene: TRBJ2-2; CDR3aa: CASSGGTGELFF; CDR3nt: TGTGCCAGCAGTGGTGGCACCGGGGAGCTGTTTTTT
d_gene: TRBD2; len: 18; abundance: NA; v_gene: TRBV30; j_gene: TRBJ2-1; CDR3aa: CAWRPRVVLAGVNNEQFF; CDR3nt: TGTGCCTGGAGGCCTCGGGTGGTACTAGCGGGAGTGAACAATGAGCAGTTCTTC